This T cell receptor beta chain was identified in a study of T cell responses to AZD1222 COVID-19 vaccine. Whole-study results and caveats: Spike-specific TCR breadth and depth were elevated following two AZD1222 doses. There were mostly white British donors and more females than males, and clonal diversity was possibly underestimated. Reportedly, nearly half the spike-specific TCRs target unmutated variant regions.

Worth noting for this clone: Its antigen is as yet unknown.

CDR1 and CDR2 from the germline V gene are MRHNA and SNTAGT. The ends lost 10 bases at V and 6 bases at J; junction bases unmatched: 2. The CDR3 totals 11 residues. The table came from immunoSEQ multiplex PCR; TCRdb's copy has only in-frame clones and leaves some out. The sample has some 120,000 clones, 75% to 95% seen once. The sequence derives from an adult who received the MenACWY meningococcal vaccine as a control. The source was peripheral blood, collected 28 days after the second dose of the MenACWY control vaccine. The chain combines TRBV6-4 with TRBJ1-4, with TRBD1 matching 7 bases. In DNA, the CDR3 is TGTGCCACTACAGGGGATGAAAAACTGTTTTTT. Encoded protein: CATTGDEKLFF.